These 27 T cell receptor beta chains share one sample of origin, sequenced in a study of CD8 T cells in ankylosing spondylitis. Points from the study as a whole: In ankylosing spondylitis blood, a motif of roughly eight highly homologous TCR beta variants appeared characteristic.

TCRdb re-analysed the 5' RACE reads in MiXCR, keeping a single row per CDR3 protein. The data show about 800,000 distinct CDR3 sequences, 10% to 15% seen once. These TCRs' antigens remain unknown. Material: blood, either unsorted or a sorted T cell fraction (not recorded which). Every receptor here comes from a male donor with ankylosing spondylitis.

The sample holds a few counts of this clonotype. The chain recombines TRBV15 with TRBJ2-2, with D unclear. Deletions cut 3 bases from V and 5 bases from J, with 7 bases between. Germline V gives CDR1 LNHNV, CDR2 YYDKDF (reference sequence). The CDR3 consists of 13 residues. CDR3 in amino acids: CATSSKNTGELFF. The CDR3 nucleotides are TGTGCCACCAGCAGCAAGAATACCGGGGAGCTGTTTTTT.

The gene calls are TRBV7-9 and TRBJ2-2; 8 bases are a match to TRBD1. Per the germline V gene, CDR1 is SEHNR and CDR2 is FQNEAQ (reference sequence). CDR3 length equals 15 residues. Germline trimming cut 6 bases from V and 8 bases from J; bases unmatched to any gene: 11. This chain's CDR3 is CASSSGQVFDGELFF. In DNA form, the CDR3 reads TGTGCCAGCAGTTCGGGACAGGTCTTTGATGGGGAGCTGTTTTTT.

This clonotype was picked up a small number of times. The chain links TRBV7-9 to TRBJ1-5; D uncertain. Germline V gives CDR1 SEHNR, CDR2 FQNEAQ (reference sequence). V was trimmed by 5 bases and J by 6 bases, leaving 17 bases between them. CDR3 size: 15 residues. The DNA of the CDR3 is TGTGCCAGCAGCGTAGGGTCCGGTGCGCGTCAGCCCCAGCATTTT. It is translated as CASSVGSGARQPQHF.

This clonotype turned up a few times. The chain combines TRBV10-3 with TRBJ2-5; D remains ambiguous. The germline CDR1 and CDR2 sequences are ENHRY and SYGVKD. CDR3 size: 15 residues. V shed 0 bases and J shed 2 bases, with 10 bases lying between them. CDR3 sequence reads: CAISESWSPQETQYF. The CDR3 nucleotides read TGTGCCATCAGTGAGTCGTGGTCCCCTCAAGAGACCCAGTACTTC.

At least ten counts were recorded for this clonotype. The genes are TRBV5-1 and TRBJ1-5; 10 positions agree with TRBD1. Unmatched junction bases numbered 4, after V lost 4 bases and J lost 3 bases. Germline V lookup: CDR1 SGHRS, CDR2 YFSETQ. The CDR3 runs 15 residues. Here the CDR3 DNA reads TGCGCCAGCAGCCCCGGGACAGGGGACAATCAGCCCCAGCATTTT. Protein sequence: CASSPGTGDNQPQHF. Together with reference TRBV5-1 and TRBJ1-5, the CDR3 gives the full variable domain: KAGVTQTPRYLIKTRGQQVTLSCSPISGHRSVSWYQQTPGQGLQFLFEYFSETQRNKGNFPGRFSGRQFSNSRSEMNVSTLELGDSALYLCASSPGTGDNQPQHFGDGTRLSIL.

This clonotype has only a few counts. CDR3 sequence (DNA): TGTGCCAGCAGCCAGGGACTTACCCGAGATACGCAGTATTTT. It encodes CASSQGLTRDTQYF. The gene calls are TRBV9 and TRBJ2-3; a possible D gene is TRBD2 (6 bases). CDR1 SGDLS and CDR2 YYNGEE come from the germline V gene. The CDR3 runs 14 residues. Trimming took off 4 bases at V and 5 bases at J, with 14 bases between the two ends.

This clonotype occurred a few times. The chain couples TRBV20-1 to TRBJ2-7, with unresolved D. CDR3 length: 12 amino acids. Between the trimmed V and J ends, which lost 3 bases and 5 bases, there was a span of 11 bases. CDR1 and CDR2 from the germline V gene are DFQATT and SNEGSKA (reference sequence). The CDR3 DNA follows: TGCAGTGCTAGGGACGTCCGGCACGAGCAGTACTTC. Its translation is CSARDVRHEQYF.

The chain couples TRBV6-5 to TRBJ2-3; D call uncertain. Between the trimmed V and J ends, which lost 0 bases and 1 base, there was a span of 5 bases. Germline V gene sequence: CDR1 MNHEY, CDR2 SVGAGI. This CDR3 is built from 14 residues. In DNA form, the CDR3 reads TGTGCCAGCAGTTACTCCGACCGCACAGATACGCAGTATTTT. Translating gives CASSYSDRTDTQYF.

This clonotype occurred a few times. The chain uses TRBV5-1 and TRBJ2-1, with 10 bases fitting TRBD2. V shed 6 bases, J shed 3 bases, and the junction held 6 bases outside the gene matches. Per the germline V gene, CDR1 is SGHRS and CDR2 is YFSETQ. The CDR3 has 15 residues. The CDR3 is CASTPGLAFYNEQFF. The CDR3 DNA sequence: TGCGCCAGCACCCCGGGACTAGCGTTCTACAATGAGCAGTTCTTC.

This clonotype was seen ten or more times. The V gene is TRBV28, the J gene TRBJ2-7, with 8 nucleotides matching TRBD1. Germline CDR1 MDHEN, CDR2 SYDVKM. With V trimmed by 6 bases and J by 1 base, 8 bases remained unmatched. This CDR3 is 15 amino acids long. The CDR3 sequence: CASRPTGTGSYEQYF. The CDR3 nucleotides read TGTGCCAGCAGACCCACCGGGACAGGTTCCTACGAGCAGTACTTC.

J is TRBJ2-7 and V is TRBV5-1; D assignment may be TRBD1 or TRBD2 (5 bases each). There are 14 residues in the CDR3. Germline-derived CDR1 and CDR2 are SGHRS and YFSETQ. V dropped 6 bases and J dropped 0 bases, with 13 bases sitting between them. CDR3 amino acids: CASTKPGTSYEQYF. The CDR3 DNA follows: TGCGCCAGCACCAAGCCTGGGACCTCCTACGAGCAGTACTTC.

This clonotype was counted a few times. The CDR3 region is CASSLDATIPEQYF. The CDR3 DNA reads TGTGCCAGCAGCCTGGACGCCACTATACCCGAGCAGTACTTC. The V gene is TRBV11-2, the J gene TRBJ2-7; D is unclear. The CDR3 length is 14 residues. V was pared by 5 bases and J by 6 bases, with 17 bases between. The germline CDR1 and CDR2 sequences are SGHAT and FQNNGV.

The chain joins TRBV28 to TRBJ1-4, with 7 nucleotides matching TRBD1. The germline CDR1 and CDR2 sequences are MDHEN and SYDVKM. J lost 7 bases, V lost 6 bases, and 8 bases had no gene match. This CDR3 has 14 residues. The CDR3 nucleotides are TGTGCCAGCAGCCCCGGGACAGAACGTGAAAAACTGTTTTTT. This codes for CASSPGTEREKLFF.

This clonotype was found a few times. V usage is TRBV20-1 and J usage is TRBJ2-7, with 9 bases identical to TRBD2. J lost 3 bases, V lost 3 bases, and 6 bases had no gene match. The CDR3 has 14 residues. Germline CDR1 reads DFQATT; CDR2 reads SNEGSKA (reference sequence). The CDR3 loop reads CSASVLAGSYEQYF. As DNA, the CDR3 is TGCAGTGCTAGTGTGCTAGCGGGGAGCTACGAGCAGTACTTC.

In this sample, this clonotype turned up a few times. The chain couples TRBV10-3 to TRBJ1-1; maybe TRBD1 (5 bases). The CDR3 runs to 15 residues. Germline CDR1 reads ENHRY; CDR2 reads SYGVKD. Trimming took 0 bases from V and 6 from J, leaving 14 bases between them. CDR3 nucleotides: TGTGCCATCAGTGAGTCGATCGGCAGGGTGCCTGAAGCTTTCTTT. It is translated as CAISESIGRVPEAFF.

This clonotype was seen more than once but under ten times. The chain carries TRBV7-9 and TRBJ2-7; TRBD1 agrees at 8 bases. Trimming cost V 5 bases and J 4 bases; bases outside gene matches: 13. This CDR3 region has 16 residues. Germline V CDR1 and CDR2: SEHNR, FQNEAQ (reference sequence). The DNA for the CDR3 is TGTGCCAGCAGCCTCTACGGGACAGGCTTTCTTTACGAGCAGTACTTC. Translated: CASSLYGTGFLYEQYF.

In this sample, this clonotype turned up many times. J is TRBJ2-3 and V is TRBV20-1; TRBD2 might be the D (6 bases). Germline V lookup: CDR1 DFQATT, CDR2 SNEGSKA (reference sequence). CDR3 length: 11 amino acids. V was shortened by 3 bases and J by 6 bases, with 7 bases between the two germline ends. CDR3 in amino acids: CSARGLDTQYF. In nucleotides, the CDR3 is TGCAGTGCTAGGGGACTGGATACGCAGTATTTT.

This chain links TRBV20-1 with TRBJ1-3; D uncertain. Germline V gives CDR1 DFQATT, CDR2 SNEGSKA (reference sequence). Between the trimmed V and J ends, which lost 7 bases and 2 bases, there was a span of 12 bases. The CDR3 has 13 residues. The CDR3 spells CSGQPGPGNTIYF. CDR3 bases: TGCAGTGGTCAACCTGGCCCTGGAAACACCATATATTTT.

This clonotype showed up just a few times. The V call is TRBV20-1, the J call TRBJ2-1; no definite D call. This CDR3 spans 13 amino acids. Germline-derived CDR1 and CDR2 are DFQATT and SNEGSKA (reference sequence). CDR3 loop: CNIRALGSNEQFF. For the CDR3, the DNA is TGCAATATCCGGGCCCTAGGTTCCAATGAGCAGTTCTTC.

In this sample, this clonotype turned up a few times. The DNA of the CDR3 is TGCAGTGCTAGATCGTACAGGAACACTGAAGCTTTCTTT. Protein product: CSARSYRNTEAFF. The chain joins TRBV20-1 to TRBJ1-1; unclear D gene. The CDR3 totals 13 residues. Looked up from germline, CDR1 is DFQATT and CDR2 is SNEGSKA (reference sequence). V was trimmed by 2 bases and J by 1 base, leaving 8 bases between them.

The table lists this clonotype with a few counts. The rearrangement links TRBV27 to TRBJ1-2; D uncertain. Trimming took 5 bases from V and 2 from J, leaving 6 bases between them. Germline CDR1 and CDR2: MNHEY and SMNVEV (reference sequence). This CDR3 region has 12 residues. The CDR3 DNA is TGTGCCAGCAGTGGATGGAACTATGGCTACACCTTC. This gives the protein CASSGWNYGYTF.

This chain links TRBV5-1 with TRBJ2-5, with 12 bases matching TRBD1. Germline CDR1 reads SGHRS; CDR2 reads YFSETQ. This CDR3 contains 15 residues. The V segment lost 7 bases and the J segment 4 bases; nucleotides outside the gene matches: 8. CDR3 DNA: TGCGCCAGCGGATCCGGGACAGGGGGCGTAGAGACCCAGTACTTC. It translates to CASGSGTGGVETQYF.

V gene TRBV29-1 combines with J gene TRBJ2-1, with 7 bases identical to TRBD1. The CDR3 contains 15 residues. With 6 bases clipped from V and 4 bases from J, the junction kept 12 bases outside the gene matches. The germline CDR1 and CDR2 sequences are SQVTM and ANQGSEA. CDR3 sequence reads: CSVYEGASVYNEQFF. For the CDR3, the DNA is TGCAGCGTGTACGAGGGGGCGTCAGTTTACAATGAGCAGTTCTTC.

The rearrangement links TRBV30 to TRBJ2-7; TRBD1 aligns across 9 bases. The CDR3 is 12 residues long. The ends lost 8 bases at V and 0 bases at J; junction bases unmatched: 2. CDR1 and CDR2 from the germline V gene are GTSNPN and SVGIG (reference sequence). The CDR3 DNA reads as TGTGCCGGGACAGGGAGCTCCTACGAGCAGTACTTC. Protein product: CAGTGSSYEQYF.

V usage is TRBV19 and J usage is TRBJ1-5; no definite D call. CDR1 LNHDA and CDR2 SQIVND come from the germline V gene (reference sequence). This CDR3 has 14 residues. V gave up 8 bases and J gave up 3 bases, with 14 bases separating them. The CDR3 DNA follows: TGTGCCAGTCGTGCTTGGGGTCCCAATCAGCCCCAGCATTTT. Amino acid sequence: CASRAWGPNQPQHF. The full variable domain, rest sourced from reference TRBV19 and TRBJ1-5, is DGGITQSPKYLFRKEGQNVTLSCEQNLNHDAMYWYRQDPGQGLRLIYYSQIVNDFQKGDIAEGYSVSREKKESFPLTVTSAQKNPTAFYLCASRAWGPNQPQHFGDGTRLSIL.

The chain couples TRBV19 to TRBJ2-2, with unresolved D. This CDR3 region has 12 residues. Trimming shortened V by 7 bases and J by 4 bases, and 7 bases separated the two germline ends. Germline CDR1 reads LNHDA; CDR2 reads SQIVND (reference sequence). The CDR3, as DNA: TGTGCCAGTAATTATCGCACCGGGGAGCTGTTTTTT. Its protein is CASNYRTGELFF.

This clonotype was observed a handful of times. DNA of the CDR3: TGCAGCCCAAAACAGGGGATCTCCTACGAGCAGTACTTC. Translation: CSPKQGISYEQYF. The chain employs TRBV20-1 and TRBJ2-7; 7 nucleotides match TRBD1. Per germline, CDR1 DFQATT and CDR2 SNEGSKA (reference sequence). The CDR3 runs to 13 residues.